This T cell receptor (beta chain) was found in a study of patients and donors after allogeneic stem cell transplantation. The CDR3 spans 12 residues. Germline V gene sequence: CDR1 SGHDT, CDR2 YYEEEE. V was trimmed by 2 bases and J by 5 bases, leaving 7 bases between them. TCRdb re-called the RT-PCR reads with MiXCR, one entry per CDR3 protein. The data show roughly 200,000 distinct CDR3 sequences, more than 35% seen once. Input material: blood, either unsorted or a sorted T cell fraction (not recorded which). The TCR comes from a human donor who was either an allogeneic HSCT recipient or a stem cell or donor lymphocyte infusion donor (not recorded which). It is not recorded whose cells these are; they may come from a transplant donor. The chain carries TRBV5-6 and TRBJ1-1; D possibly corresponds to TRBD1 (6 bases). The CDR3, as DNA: TGTGCCAGCAGCTTTACAGGGACTGAAGCTTTCTTT. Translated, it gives CASSFTGTEAFF.